This TCR beta chain appears in the sequencing data of a study of shared T cell receptors in the human thymus. The V and J ends lost 8 bases and 5 bases, in that order; junction bases with no gene match: 7. The CDR3 consists of 14 residues. In germline, CDR1 is MNHNS, CDR2 SASEGT. Profiling relied on immunoSEQ multiplex PCR, and the TCRdb table lists in-frame clones only, not all of them. The data show roughly 660,000 clones, more than 75% seen once. These data were likewise used in another study, on human thymus T cells. From that second work: Congenital heart defects were the reason for the corrective surgery that the donors, healthy Finnish infants, were having. Thymus pieces cut out during corrective heart surgery were the tissue that was used. Apparent bias marked the V and J gene usage of thymic and blood repertoires. What related research reported was that thymic repertoires overlapped highly among unrelated individuals.

The receptor was isolated from a boy in the first two years of life with a congenital heart defect. Sequenced input: thymocytes. This chain links TRBV6-1 with TRBJ2-1, with 9 bases that match TRBD1. CDR3 region: CASRWTGEHNEQFF. The CDR3, as DNA: TGTGCCAGCCGCTGGACAGGGGAGCACAATGAGCAGTTCTTC.